This T cell receptor beta chain was captured by sequencing in a study of control samples from healthy donors and cancer patients (TCRdb year 2020). Worth noting for this clone: Its specific antigen is unknown. It has no much larger one-base neighbor in the sample; base qualities were not kept.

To prepare the library, the immunoSEQ multiplex PCR assay was applied. In TCRdb, the immuneACCESS table is reduced to in-frame sequences with V and J assigned. These tables do not hold every clone; where another copy was compared, an unresolved V gene accounts for under half, and the others remain unexplained. For this sample the table gives some 130,000 clones, of which around 93% were detected only once. Of the sample, over 2% is held by the ten largest clones. The germline V and J ends show losses of 4 bases and 0 bases respectively, and no gene match explains 5 bases of the junction. The germline V gene gives CDR1 as SGDLS and CDR2 as YYNGEE. The CDR3, from cysteine to phenylalanine, totals 16 residues. The DNA shown is the 48-base CDR3, in frame from base 1.

The sequencing input was blood. This sequence was found in a woman aged 45-65 years in good health. Here the chain combines TRBV9 and TRBJ2-2; 8 bases in the junction line up with TRBD1. In nucleotide form, the sequence is TGTGCCAGCAGCTTACGGACAGGGTCGAACACCGGGGAGCTGTTTTTT. This translates into CASSLRTGSNTGELFF. The CDR3, completed at both ends by the reference TRBV9 and TRBJ2-2 genes, gives the full variable domain DSGVTQTPKHLITATGQRVTLRCSPRSGDLSVYWYQQSLDQGLQFLIQYYNGEERAKGNILERFSAQQFPDLHSELNLSSLELGDSALYFCASSLRTGSNTGELFFGEGSRLTVL.